Listed here are 32 T cell receptor beta chains from one sample, sequenced in a study of cytomegalovirus exposure and HLA in healthy donors. Clones were read by immunoSEQ multiplex PCR, and TCRdb kept only the in-frame ones, dropping some. This table has 250,000 or so clones, roughly 84% appearing once. The sample was PBMCs. The receptors come from a man in his late teens or twenties in good health and CMV-seropositive.

The rearrangement links TRBV30 to TRBJ2-1; 11 bases are shared with TRBD2. Losses at the gene ends were 2 bases for V and 7 bases for J; bases not matched to a gene: 10. CDR1 and CDR2 from the germline V gene are GTSNPN and SVGIG (reference sequence). CDR3 length: 16 residues. CDR3 sequence (DNA): TGTGCCTGGAGTACCAGTCTAGCGGGAGGTTTGAATGAGCAGTTCTTC. Translation: CAWSTSLAGGLNEQFF.

V and J are TRBV21-1 and TRBJ2-1; TRBD1, the table's D call, lacks a check against the DNA. TRBV21-1 is noted as a pseudogene. The CDR3 is 19 amino acids. DNA for the CDR3: TGTGCCAGCAGCAAAATCGAGAACAGGGAAAGCAACCCCTACAATGAGCAGTTCTTC. Protein: CASSKIENRESNPYNEQFF.

The rearrangement joins TRBV2 to TRBJ1-2; D gene unclear. CDR1 is SNHLY, CDR2 FYNNEI, per germline. The CDR3 is made up of 13 amino acids. V was pared by 6 bases and J by 5 bases, with 13 bases between. In nucleotides, the CDR3 is TGTGCCAGCAGCCTTGGGCAAGGTTATGGCTACACCTTC. Translation gives CASSLGQGYGYTF.

The chain couples TRBV25-1 to TRBJ2-7, with D tentatively TRBD1 (5 bases). The CDR3 is 16 amino acids. Per germline, CDR1 MGHDK and CDR2 SYGVNS. Trimming stripped 0 bases from V and 0 bases from J, with 12 bases between. CDR3 DNA: TGTGCCAGCAGTGAATATGGGGCAGCAAACTCCTACGAGCAGTACTTC. This codes for CASSEYGAANSYEQYF.

This chain uses TRBV5-1 with TRBJ1-1, with 7 bases lining up with TRBD1. Per the germline V gene, CDR1 is SGHRS and CDR2 is YFSETQ. V was pared by 4 bases and J by 5 bases, with 2 bases of the junction left unmatched. The CDR3 is made up of 12 amino acids. The CDR3 coding sequence is TGCGCCAGCAGCCTGGGACAGACTGAAGCTTTCTTT. Its translation is CASSLGQTEAFF.

This chain links TRBV28 with TRBJ2-7; unclear D gene. This CDR3 is 12 amino acids long. Per the germline V gene, CDR1 is MDHEN and CDR2 is SYDVKM. With 4 bases removed from V and 2 bases from J, the gap between germline ends came to 6 bases. This CDR3 is CASSSRPYEQYF. The CDR3 nucleotides are TGTGCCAGCAGTTCCAGACCCTACGAGCAGTACTTC.

The rearrangement joins TRBV6-6 to TRBJ2-5, with D perhaps TRBD1 (6 bases). The CDR3 runs to 15 residues. The ends were cut back, 6 bases at V and 2 bases at J, with 16 bases in the middle. Germline CDR1 reads MNHNY; CDR2 reads SVGAGI (reference sequence). The CDR3 DNA is TGTGCCAGCAGCATTGCACAGGGCCGGCAAGAGACCCAGTACTTC. This translates into CASSIAQGRQETQYF.

The V and J genes are TRBV6-5 and TRBJ1-2, with D uncertain. CDR3 length equals 10 residues. CDR1 and CDR2 from the germline V gene are MNHEY and SVGAGI. This CDR3 reads CGVASYGYTF. In DNA, the CDR3 is TGTGGGGTAGCCTCCTATGGCTACACCTTC.

This clone was counted a single time. The genes are TRBV6-5 and TRBJ2-5; no firm D call. The CDR3 is made up of 13 amino acids. The germline gives CDR1 MNHEY, CDR2 SVGAGI. V was pared by 6 bases and J by 4 bases, with 12 bases between. The chain's CDR3 is CASRSNGVETQYF. Here the CDR3 DNA reads TGTGCCAGCAGGTCAAACGGCGTAGAGACCCAGTACTTC.

This rearrangement joins TRBV2 to TRBJ2-5; D not resolved. This CDR3 has 11 residues. V shed 6 bases and J shed 3 bases, with 5 bases lying between them. Germline loops: CDR1 SNHLY, CDR2 FYNNEI. CDR3 amino acids: CASRREETQYF. CDR3 sequence (DNA): TGTGCCAGCAGAAGGGAAGAGACCCAGTACTTC.

The CDR3 DNA follows: TGTGCCAGCAGTTTAAGACTAGCGAGGTTCTACGAGCAGTACTTC. Translated, it gives CASSLRLARFYEQYF. V gene TRBV28 combines with J gene TRBJ2-7, with 8 bases matching TRBD2. With V trimmed by 2 bases and J by 3 bases, 6 bases remained unmatched. CDR1 and CDR2 from the germline V gene are MDHEN and SYDVKM. The CDR3 sequence is 15 residues long.

This sequence joins TRBV6-6 and TRBJ2-6; 9 bases align to TRBD1. CDR1 and CDR2 from the germline V gene are MNHNY and SVGAGI (reference sequence). CDR3 size: 15 residues. V shed 11 bases, J shed 2 bases, and the junction held 7 bases outside the gene matches. The CDR3 bases are TGTGCCGCAGGGGGACAGGGTGCTGGGGCCAACGTCCTGACTTTC. It encodes CAAGGQGAGANVLTF.

V and J are TRBV29-1 and TRBJ2-3, with D unresolved. Germline V gene sequence: CDR1 SQVTM, CDR2 ANQGSEA. The CDR3 length is 14 residues. Between the trimmed V and J ends, which lost 3 bases and 1 base, there was a span of 11 bases. CDR3 sequence reads: CSVDGTGGTDTQYF. CDR3 bases: TGCAGCGTTGATGGCACCGGAGGCACAGATACGCAGTATTTT.

This sequence joins TRBV7-3 and TRBJ2-5, with a possible D match to TRBD1 (5 bases). V was trimmed by 1 base and J by 5 bases, leaving 8 bases between them. Germline V gene data show CDR1 as SGHTA and CDR2 as FQGTGA. This CDR3 contains 13 residues. This CDR3 reads CASSLNPGETQYF. The CDR3 DNA follows: TGTGCCAGCAGCTTAAACCCAGGGGAGACCCAGTACTTC. The full variable domain, rest sourced from reference TRBV7-3 and TRBJ2-5, is GAGVSQTPSNKVTEKGKYVELRCDPISGHTALYWYRQSLGQGPEFLIYFQGTGAADDSGLPNDRFFAVRPEGSVSTLKIQRTERGDSAVYLCASSLNPGETQYFGPGTRLLVL.

The chain joins TRBV28 to TRBJ1-1; no clear D gene. CDR1 and CDR2 from the germline V gene are MDHEN and SYDVKM. CDR3 length: 12 residues. Trimming left V 7 bases short and J 11 bases short, with 17 bases between. The CDR3 loop is CASTAFGLRAFF. CDR3 in DNA: TGTGCCAGCACCGCCTTTGGGTTGCGGGCTTTCTTT. The full variable domain, its missing parts supplied by reference TRBV28 and TRBJ1-1, is DVKVTQSSRYLVKRTGEKVFLECVQDMDHENMFWYRQDPGLGLRLIYFSYDVKMKEKGDIPEGYSVSREKKERFSLILESASTNQTSMYLCASTAFGLRAFFGQGTRLTVV.

CDR3 DNA: TGTGCCATCAGTGCTGGGACTAGCGGGGGTAGCTCCTACGAGCAGTACTTC. Amino acids: CAISAGTSGGSSYEQYF. The gene calls are TRBV10-3 and TRBJ2-7, with TRBD2 identical over 14 bases. Trimming cost V 4 bases and J 0 bases; bases outside gene matches: 5. CDR1 and CDR2 (germline): ENHRY, SYGVKD. The CDR3 contains 17 residues.

V is TRBV28 and J is TRBJ1-4; no definite D call. The V and J ends lost 10 bases and 11 bases respectively, with 11 bases between them. CDR1 is MDHEN, CDR2 SYDVKM, per germline. The CDR3 is 10 residues long. The CDR3 loop reads CATGLGKLFF. The CDR3 DNA reads TGTGCCACAGGCCTGGGGAAACTGTTTTTT.

The J gene is TRBJ1-1, the V gene TRBV6-5; 9 bases are a match to TRBD1. The CDR3 length is 14 residues. Germline V CDR1 and CDR2: MNHEY, SVGAGI. The trim removed 6 bases at V and 6 bases at J, leaving 8 bases unmatched. In DNA form, the CDR3 reads TGTGCCAGCAGCCGCGGGACAGGGTTCTCTGAAGCTTTCTTT. Amino acid sequence: CASSRGTGFSEAFF.

The V and J genes are TRBV30 and TRBJ1-3; D possibly corresponds to TRBD1 (6 bases). The germline gives CDR1 GTSNPN, CDR2 SVGIG (reference sequence). This CDR3 spans 15 amino acids. Trimming stripped 4 bases from V and 4 bases from J, with 17 bases between. The CDR3, as DNA: TGTGCCTGGAAAGGGGGGTCGGACGCAGGAAACACCATATATTTT. Its translation is CAWKGGSDAGNTIYF.

This chain joins TRBV2 and TRBJ1-5; 11 nucleotides align to TRBD1. The CDR3 has 14 amino acids. V was pared by 4 bases and J by 11 bases, with 7 bases of the junction left unmatched. CDR1 is SNHLY, CDR2 FYNNEI, per germline. CDR3 loop: CASSGDRGNQAQHF. The CDR3 bases are TGTGCCAGCAGTGGGGACAGGGGGAATCAAGCCCAGCATTTT.

The chain couples TRBV19 to TRBJ2-2; 9 nucleotides agree with TRBD2. The junction had 8 bases not matched to a gene; V was cut back by 5 bases and J by 4 bases. This CDR3 has 16 residues. Germline CDR1 LNHDA, CDR2 SQIVND (reference sequence). CDR3 DNA: TGTGCCAGTAGTCCACTAGCGGGTTCTTCCACCGGGGAGCTGTTTTTT. Translating it yields CASSPLAGSSTGELFF.

The chain joins TRBV27 to TRBJ2-7; tentative D call: TRBD1 (6 bases). V lost 7 bases and J lost 6, with 25 bases in between. Germline V gene lookup returns CDR1 MNHEY and CDR2 SMNVEV (reference sequence). This CDR3 is built from 16 residues. Written as DNA, the CDR3 is TGTGCCAGCAAACGATACCTGACAGGAGTGCTTGTCGAGCAGTACTTC. Translating gives CASKRYLTGVLVEQYF.

This rearrangement joins TRBV9 to TRBJ2-5, with D tentatively TRBD2 (6 bases). The CDR3 sequence is 14 residues long. Germline assignment: CDR1 SGDLS and CDR2 YYNGEE. The V end lost 3 bases, the J end lost 5 bases, and 14 bases lay between the germline ends. CDR3 protein: CASSASGVAETQYF. CDR3 DNA sequence: TGTGCCAGCAGCGCCTCGGGAGTTGCTGAGACCCAGTACTTC.

In nucleotides, the CDR3 is TGTGCCAGCAGCTTAGTTGGGACAGGGAATGACGAGCAGTACTTC. Translating it yields CASSLVGTGNDEQYF. The V call is TRBV7-8, the J call TRBJ2-7; the match to TRBD1 covers 9 bases. Germline CDR1 reads SGHVS; CDR2 reads FQNEAQ. The CDR3 runs 15 residues. Trimming removed 1 base from V and 5 bases from J; junction bases left unmatched: 6.

V and J are TRBV6-5 and TRBJ2-4, with D unclear. The germline CDR1 and CDR2 sequences are MNHEY and SVGAGI. Trimming took 5 bases from V and 2 from J, leaving 13 bases between them. The CDR3 consists of 15 residues. The DNA of the CDR3 is TGTGCCAGCAGTCCAACCGAGGTGACCAAAAACATTCAGTACTTC. Its translation is CASSPTEVTKNIQYF.

The chain is built from TRBV25-1 and TRBJ2-5; tentative D call: TRBD1 (5 bases). Per the germline V gene, CDR1 is MGHDK and CDR2 is SYGVNS. V dropped 5 bases and J dropped 2 bases, with 9 bases sitting between them. The CDR3 is 13 residues long. This CDR3 is CASSPTEQETQYF. CDR3 nucleotide sequence: TGTGCCAGCAGTCCGACAGAACAAGAGACCCAGTACTTC.

The CDR3 protein is CATKGARQGGTGELFF. The DNA for the CDR3 is TGTGCCACGAAAGGGGCCAGACAGGGGGGAACCGGGGAGCTGTTTTTT. V gene TRBV19 combines with J gene TRBJ2-2; 9 bases match TRBD1. The CDR3 has 16 amino acids. CDR1 is LNHDA and CDR2 is SQIVND in the germline V gene (reference sequence). Trimming took 10 bases from V and 5 from J; bases not matched to a gene: 14.

The CDR3, as DNA: TGTGCCAGCAGCGTAGGTGTGACAGCCCGGAACACTGAAGCTTTCTTT. Its protein product is CASSVGVTARNTEAFF. The chain employs TRBV9 and TRBJ1-1; weak D call: TRBD1 (5 bases). The length of the CDR3 is 16 residues. The germline CDR1 and CDR2 sequences are SGDLS and YYNGEE. V was trimmed by 0 bases and J by 1 base, leaving 13 bases between them.

This chain's CDR3 is CAWSGDFRSYNEQFF. The CDR3 DNA reads TGTGCCTGGAGTGGGGACTTCAGATCCTACAATGAGCAGTTCTTC. The gene calls are TRBV30 and TRBJ2-1; a possible D gene is TRBD2 (6 bases). Trimming removed 1 base from V and 1 base from J, with 11 bases in between. CDR3 length equals 15 residues. From germline, CDR1 is GTSNPN and CDR2 SVGIG (reference sequence).

The chain links TRBV19 to TRBJ1-1; the D gene is possibly TRBD1 (6 bases). CDR1 is LNHDA and CDR2 is SQIVND in the germline V gene (reference sequence). This CDR3 is 14 amino acids long. The germline V and J ends were trimmed by 6 bases and 5 bases, with 16 bases remaining between them. CDR3 protein: CASSNHPGATEAFF. CDR3 coding DNA: TGTGCCAGTAGCAATCACCCGGGGGCTACTGAAGCTTTCTTT. Full variable domain (rest looked up from reference TRBV19 and TRBJ1-1): DGGITQSPKYLFRKEGQNVTLSCEQNLNHDAMYWYRQDPGQGLRLIYYSQIVNDFQKGDIAEGYSVSREKKESFPLTVTSAQKNPTAFYLCASSNHPGATEAFFGQGTRLTVV.

The chain couples TRBV6-5 to TRBJ1-4, with no clear D. The CDR3 is 13 residues long. The germline CDR1 and CDR2 sequences are MNHEY and SVGAGI. V gave up 2 bases and J gave up 0 bases, with 1 base separating them. The CDR3 DNA sequence: TGTGCCAGCAGTTACACAACTAATGAAAAACTGTTTTTT. It is translated as CASSYTTNEKLFF.

V gene TRBV7-6 combines with J gene TRBJ2-2; 11 positions agree with TRBD2. This CDR3 has 15 residues. The junction had 5 bases not matched to a gene; V was cut back by 3 bases and J by 8 bases. Germline CDR1 SGHVS, CDR2 FNYEAQ. The CDR3 DNA reads TGTGCCAGCAGCTTTCTAGCGGGAGGCGGTGGGGAGCTGTTTTTT. This gives the protein CASSFLAGGGGELFF.